Presented here are 20 T cell receptor beta chains from one specimen sequenced in a study of vaccination and CD4 T cells after COVID-19. Treatment indicated: approximately 9-day PBMC culture with coronavirus spike peptide pools or control peptides (ViraFEST assay). No cognate antigen is known for these TCRs. Cultured CD4+ T cells had their DNA profiled by the Oncomine TCR Beta short-read assay. TCRdb recomputed calls from the PCR reads with MiXCR, one row per CDR3 protein. This sample has fewer than 30,000 distinct CDR3 sequences, with 50% found just once. The material sequenced was CD4+ T cells from blood, cultured in vitro, taken before SARS-CoV-2 vaccination. These receptors all stem from a human donor who received a COVID-19 vaccine.

V usage is TRBV20-1 and J usage is TRBJ1-2; possible D gene TRBD1, 5 bases. CDR1 DFQATT and CDR2 SNEGSKA come from the germline V gene (reference sequence). The V gene lost 0 bases and the J gene lost 7 bases, with 12 bases spanning the gap. The CDR3 consists of 13 residues. The CDR3 coding sequence is TGCAGTGCTAGAGATACGCGAGGGGTTGGCTACACCTTC. This encodes CSARDTRGVGYTF.

The V and J genes are TRBV4-1 and TRBJ1-5; the D gene is possibly TRBD1 (6 bases). The CDR3 sequence is 20 residues long. The germline V gene encodes CDR1 MGHRA and CDR2 YSYEKL. Trimming removed 2 bases from V and 1 base from J, with 24 bases in between. The CDR3 DNA reads as TGCGCCAGCAGCCAAACCCCGATGGGGCAAGGGGGTGTGAGCAATCAGCCCCAGCATTTT. Its translation is CASSQTPMGQGGVSNQPQHF.

The chain is built from TRBV5-1 and TRBJ2-3, with 15 bases fitting TRBD2. J was trimmed by 1 base and V by 0 bases; bases with no gene match: 12. The CDR3 extends over 21 amino acids. Germline CDR1 SGHRS, CDR2 YFSETQ. The CDR3 DNA sequence: TGCGCCAGCAGCTTGGCCGTCGACGGGACTAGCGGGGGGCCGGGCACAGATACGCAGTATTTT. Protein product: CASSLAVDGTSGGPGTDTQYF.

The chain combines TRBV24-1 with TRBJ2-3; D unresolved. CDR3 size: 15 residues. Trimming pared 4 bases from V and 5 bases from J, leaving 15 bases between. CDR1 is KGHDR, CDR2 SFDVKD, per germline. CDR3 coding DNA: TGTGCCACCAGTGACTCCCACTTACTTAAAGATACGCAGTATTTT. Translation: CATSDSHLLKDTQYF.

J is TRBJ1-1 and V is TRBV12-3 or TRBV12-4; maybe TRBD1 (5 bases). The CDR3 contains 15 residues. Trimming pared 3 bases from V and 0 bases from J, leaving 11 bases between. In DNA, the CDR3 is TGTGCCAGCAGTTTGAGGGGTTCGATGAACACTGAAGCTTTCTTT. Protein product: CASSLRGSMNTEAFF.

This clonotype was seen a few times. This chain uses TRBV10-2 with TRBJ1-1; TRBD1 aligns across 7 bases. After removal of 3 bases from V and 0 bases from J, the junction contained 4 bases not matched to a gene. This CDR3 contains 15 residues. The germline gives CDR1 WSHSY, CDR2 SAAADI. The CDR3 here is CASSDPDRVNTEAFF. The CDR3 DNA sequence: TGCGCCAGCAGTGATCCCGACAGGGTGAACACTGAAGCTTTCTTT.

This clonotype was seen a few times. The V gene is TRBV2, the J gene TRBJ1-1, with TRBD1 identical over 7 bases. The V gene end was trimmed by 5 bases and the J gene end by 2 bases; junction bases not matched to a gene: 2. Germline V lookup: CDR1 SNHLY, CDR2 FYNNEI. This CDR3 region has 13 residues. For the CDR3, the DNA is TGTGCCAGCAGTAGGGACAGTAACACTGAAGCTTTCTTT. It encodes CASSRDSNTEAFF.

This clonotype has just a few counts. The CDR3 loop is CASSVATGVYGYTF. The CDR3 DNA reads TGTGCCAGCAGCGTAGCTACAGGGGTCTATGGCTACACCTTC. The V gene is TRBV9, the J gene TRBJ1-2, with 7 bases that match TRBD1. There are 14 residues in the CDR3. Trimming removed 0 bases from V and 4 bases from J; junction bases left unmatched: 3. Germline CDR1 is SGDLS and CDR2 is YYNGEE.

This clonotype was seen more than once but under ten times. V gene TRBV10-1 combines with J gene TRBJ2-3; D is unresolved. V gave up 5 bases and J gave up 1 base, with 16 bases separating them. The CDR3 runs 16 residues. Germline V gene lookup returns CDR1 WNHNN and CDR2 SYGVQD (reference sequence). CDR3 protein: CASSKRTGQGTDTQYF. For the CDR3, the DNA is TGCGCCAGCAGTAAACGCACCGGCCAGGGCACAGATACGCAGTATTTT.

This chain connects TRBV5-1 to TRBJ2-5; D call uncertain. CDR3 length equals 12 residues. Trimming stripped 0 bases from V and 4 bases from J, with 4 bases between. Per the germline V gene, CDR1 is SGHRS and CDR2 is YFSETQ. The CDR3 here is CASSLDGETQYF. The CDR3 nucleotides are TGCGCCAGCAGCTTGGATGGAGAGACCCAGTACTTC. Supplemented by reference TRBV5-1 and TRBJ2-5, the full variable domain reads KAGVTQTPRYLIKTRGQQVTLSCSPISGHRSVSWYQQTPGQGLQFLFEYFSETQRNKGNFPGRFSGRQFSNSRSEMNVSTLELGDSALYLCASSLDGETQYFGPGTRLLVL.

The V call is TRBV20-1, the J call TRBJ1-2, with D possibly TRBD1 on 5 matching bases. Between the trimmed V and J ends, which lost 3 bases and 3 bases, there was a span of 14 bases. In germline, CDR1 is DFQATT, CDR2 SNEGSKA (reference sequence). The CDR3 consists of 14 residues. In nucleotides, the CDR3 is TGCAGTGCTAGTACCCTGACAGCCCACTATGGCTACACCTTC. This codes for CSASTLTAHYGYTF.

The chain is built from TRBV5-1 and TRBJ1-5; TRBD1 is a possible D gene (5 bases). Germline loops: CDR1 SGHRS, CDR2 YFSETQ. CDR3 length: 17 amino acids. V was cut by 4 bases and J by 4 bases, with 21 bases left in between. This CDR3 reads CASSPGFGGGRNQPQHF. CDR3 nucleotides: TGCGCCAGCAGCCCGGGTTTCGGGGGTGGTAGAAATCAGCCCCAGCATTTT.

The genes are TRBV5-1 and TRBJ2-2; 9 nucleotides align to TRBD2. CDR3 length equals 18 residues. CDR1 is SGHRS, CDR2 YFSETQ, per germline. V dropped 6 bases and J dropped 0; count of bases not matched to a gene: 12. In nucleotides, the CDR3 is TGCGCCAGCACACTTTACCCCAGCGGGGGGTCGAACACCGGGGAGCTGTTTTTT. It codes for CASTLYPSGGSNTGELFF.

The rearrangement joins TRBV19 to TRBJ1-6; D unresolved. With 3 bases removed from V and 8 bases from J, the gap between germline ends came to 11 bases. This CDR3 has 14 residues. The germline V gene encodes CDR1 LNHDA and CDR2 SQIVND (reference sequence). Here the CDR3 DNA reads TGTGCCAGTAGTATCCGAGGGATCGATTCACCCCTCCACTTT. It encodes CASSIRGIDSPLHF.

The chain couples TRBV7-9 to TRBJ2-3; D is unclear. This CDR3 spans 14 amino acids. Germline CDR1 and CDR2: SEHNR and FQNEAQ (reference sequence). Trimming shortened V by 3 bases and J by 2 bases, and 9 bases separated the two germline ends. CDR3 coding DNA: TGTGCCAGCAGCTTTGGGCTTCTCACAGATACGCAGTATTTT. This codes for CASSFGLLTDTQYF. Variable domain in full (rest from reference TRBV7-9 and TRBJ2-3): DTGVSQNPRHKITKRGQNVTFRCDPISEHNRLYWYRQTLGQGPEFLTYFQNEAQLEKSRLLSDRFSAERPKGSFSTLEIQRTEQGDSAMYLCASSFGLLTDTQYFGPGTRLTVL.

The J gene is TRBJ2-7, the V gene TRBV10-3, with a tentative D call TRBD2 (7 bases). V was trimmed by 8 bases and J by 4 bases, leaving 21 bases between them. Germline CDR1 ENHRY, CDR2 SYGVKD. This CDR3 has 15 amino acids. CDR3 region: CAIPPGGPVDYEQYF. CDR3 bases: TGTGCCATCCCACCCGGGGGGCCGGTGGATTACGAGCAGTACTTC.

The gene calls are TRBV12-3 or TRBV12-4 and TRBJ1-5, with D possibly matching TRBD1 (6 bases). Trimming took 3 bases from V and 6 from J, leaving 15 bases between them. CDR3 length equals 15 residues. CDR3 sequence reads: CASSFMGGVGQPQHF. The CDR3, as DNA: TGTGCCAGCAGTTTTATGGGGGGCGTCGGTCAGCCCCAGCATTTT.

Only a few counts were recorded for this clonotype. This sequence joins TRBV7-9 and TRBJ1-2, with TRBD1 matching over 11 bases. The CDR3 is 14 amino acids. V gave up 5 bases and J gave up 8 bases; unmatched junction bases: 7. CDR1 SEHNR and CDR2 FQNEAQ come from the germline V gene (reference sequence). The CDR3 region has the DNA TGTGCCAGCAGCCCGACCGGACAGGGGGCAGGCTACACCTTC. Encoded protein: CASSPTGQGAGYTF.

The chain joins TRBV19 to TRBJ2-3, with 8 bases matching TRBD2. The CDR3 has 14 residues. Per germline, CDR1 LNHDA and CDR2 SQIVND (reference sequence). The ends lost 8 bases at V and 3 bases at J; junction bases unmatched: 7. The chain's CDR3 is CASHAGGQTDTQYF. In DNA form, the CDR3 reads TGTGCCAGTCACGCGGGGGGACAAACAGATACGCAGTATTTT.

The chain links TRBV2 to TRBJ2-1, with 14 positions matching TRBD2. Germline V CDR1 and CDR2: SNHLY, FYNNEI. The CDR3 has 19 residues. Written as DNA, the CDR3 is TGTGTCAACAGGGAGGGACTAGCGGGGGCATGGAGCTCCTACAATGAGCAGTTCTTC. Translated: CVNREGLAGAWSSYNEQFF. The entire variable domain, with the rest obtained from reference TRBV2 and TRBJ2-1, is as follows: EPEVTQTPSHQVTQMGQEVILRCVPISNHLYFYWYRQILGQKVEFLVSFYNNEISEKSEIFDDQFSVERPDGSNFTLKIRSTKLEDSAMYFCVNREGLAGAWSSYNEQFFGPGTRLTVL.